One sample yielded the 14 T cell receptor beta chains listed below, sequenced in a study of human T cells and chemical hapten exposure. Indicated time point: pre-sensitization, week 0. As for treatment: therapeutic diphenylcyclopropenone sensitization with weekly scalp DPC. TCRdb fed the RACE reads into MiXCR, producing one record per CDR3 protein. Here the sample spans around 330,000 distinct CDR3 sequences, around 5.5% being singletons. The source was whole blood, collected in connection with sensitization to the hapten diphenylcyclopropenone (DPC). The receptors were sampled from a woman aged 18-29 years with alopecia areata. Some clones in this sample may be carry-over from other donors' samples.

This clonotype was counted ten times or more. The V call is TRBV6-2 or TRBV6-3, the J call TRBJ2-5, with 9 bases that match TRBD1. V shed 5 bases and J 6 bases; nucleotides not matched to a gene: 7. This CDR3 contains 14 residues. Germline-derived CDR1 and CDR2 are MNHEY and SVGEGT. This CDR3 is CASSTGGLRQTQYF. In DNA form, the CDR3 reads TGTGCCAGCAGTACAGGGGGCCTCCGTCAGACCCAGTACTTC.

The chain carries TRBV5-1 and TRBJ2-4, with D perhaps matching TRBD1 or TRBD2 (5 bases each). With 0 bases removed from V and 4 bases from J, the gap between germline ends came to 20 bases. This CDR3 is built from 18 residues. CDR1 and CDR2 from the germline V gene are SGHRS and YFSETQ. CDR3 amino acids: CASSLVGRETEAKNIQYF. DNA for the CDR3: TGCGCCAGCAGCTTGGTTGGCAGGGAGACGGAGGCTAAAAACATTCAGTACTTC.

This clonotype occurred a few times. CDR3 sequence: CASSFLRSHEQYF. DNA of the CDR3: TGTGCCAGCAGTTTTTTAAGGTCCCACGAGCAGTACTTC. This chain connects TRBV28 to TRBJ2-7; D is ambiguous. The CDR3 contains 13 residues. Germline-derived CDR1 and CDR2 are MDHEN and SYDVKM. Trimming took off 3 bases at V and 5 bases at J, with 11 bases between the two ends.

V gene TRBV3-1 combines with J gene TRBJ1-6; 10 nucleotides line up with TRBD1. Unmatched junction bases numbered 10, after V lost 1 base and J lost 10 bases. The CDR3 has 17 amino acids. Germline CDR1 and CDR2: LGHDT and YNNKEL (reference sequence). Here the CDR3 DNA reads TGTGCCAGCAGCCAAGGGGACAGGGGTATCACCTACTCACCCCTCCACTTT. Residues: CASSQGDRGITYSPLHF.

This clonotype was counted at least ten times. The chain links TRBV4-3 to TRBJ2-3; D might be TRBD1 (6 bases). Trimming took 0 bases from V and 3 from J, leaving 19 bases between them. CDR1 is LGHNA, CDR2 YSLEER, per germline. The CDR3 contains 18 residues. The CDR3 sequence is CASSQELPTGIRTDTQYF. The CDR3 DNA is TGCGCCAGCAGCCAAGAGCTCCCTACAGGGATTCGTACAGATACGCAGTATTTT.

There are a few counts of this clonotype. This CDR3 reads CASTLGTGGGTEAFF. The DNA of the CDR3 is TGTGCCAGCACCCTGGGGACAGGGGGCGGCACTGAAGCTTTCTTT. The V and J genes are TRBV7-9 and TRBJ1-1, with 12 bases fitting TRBD1. The CDR3 has 15 amino acids. V dropped 7 bases and J dropped 4; count of bases not matched to a gene: 7. The germline V gene has CDR1 SEHNR and CDR2 FQNEAQ (reference sequence).

This clonotype showed up just a few times. The chain recombines TRBV29-1 with TRBJ2-1; TRBD2 might be the D (5 bases). The CDR3 extends over 16 amino acids. V was trimmed by 6 bases and J by 2 bases, leaving 20 bases between them. Germline CDR1 is SQVTM and CDR2 is ANQGSEA. The CDR3 is CSVALTARLPYNEQFF. The CDR3 nucleotides read TGCAGCGTCGCCTTAACGGCTCGACTACCCTACAATGAGCAGTTCTTC.

The chain uses TRBV2 and TRBJ1-2; D gene uncertain. Germline V gene lookup returns CDR1 SNHLY and CDR2 FYNNEI. The V and J ends lost 6 bases and 6 bases respectively, with 20 bases between them. CDR3 length: 15 amino acids. The CDR3 DNA is TGTGCCAGCAGCGCTAGACAAGCGCGCGGGAATGGCTACACCTTC. Translated: CASSARQARGNGYTF.

This clonotype was seen repeatedly, ten times or more. The rearrangement joins TRBV6-5 to TRBJ1-4; perhaps TRBD1 as D (6 bases). Germline CDR1 and CDR2: MNHEY and SVGAGI. This CDR3 has 16 residues. The ends were cut back, 0 bases at V and 7 bases at J, with 15 bases in the middle. The CDR3 sequence is CASSYSSGAGSEKLFF. CDR3 in DNA: TGTGCCAGCAGTTACTCATCAGGGGCCGGATCTGAAAAACTGTTTTTT.

This clonotype was found many times. The chain combines TRBV2 with TRBJ2-1, with D possibly being TRBD1 (6 bases). The CDR3 has 13 amino acids. V lost 6 bases and J lost 6, with 12 bases in between. Per germline, CDR1 SNHLY and CDR2 FYNNEI. In DNA form, the CDR3 reads TGTGCCAGCAGCCGCCGGACAGTCAATGAGCAGTTCTTC. This translates into CASSRRTVNEQFF.

The chain joins TRBV7-2 to TRBJ1-1; D is possibly TRBD1 (5 bases). CDR3 length: 14 residues. CDR1 is SGHTA, CDR2 FQGNSA, per germline. Trimming took 5 bases from V and 0 from J, leaving 10 bases between them. In DNA form, the CDR3 reads TGTGCCAGCAGCACCGGACACCTGAACACTGAAGCTTTCTTT. This codes for CASSTGHLNTEAFF.

The J gene is TRBJ1-1, the V gene TRBV6-6, with 10 positions matching TRBD1. V lost 4 bases, J lost 4 bases, and 6 bases stayed unmatched. CDR1 is MNHNY, CDR2 SVGAGI, per germline (reference sequence). CDR3 length: 15 amino acids. Written as DNA, the CDR3 is TGTGCCAGCAGTTCCAGACAGGGGGCATTCACTGAAGCTTTCTTT. Translated, it gives CASSSRQGAFTEAFF.

This clonotype was counted many times. V usage is TRBV29-1 and J usage is TRBJ2-3; TRBD1 is a possible D gene (6 bases). The CDR3 totals 13 residues. In germline, CDR1 is SQVTM, CDR2 ANQGSEA. Trimming shortened V by 5 bases and J by 4 bases, and 13 bases separated the two germline ends. CDR3 in amino acids: CSVQGFGADTQYF. As DNA, the CDR3 is TGCAGCGTTCAGGGGTTCGGCGCAGATACGCAGTATTTT.

The chain uses TRBV7-8 and TRBJ1-1; D perhaps matches TRBD1 (6 bases). The CDR3 loop spans 14 amino acids. Germline assignment: CDR1 SGHVS and CDR2 FQNEAQ. V lost 5 bases and J lost 6, with 16 bases in between. CDR3 coding DNA: TGTGCCAGCAGCGTCAGGGAACAGGGTTCTGAAGCTTTCTTT. The encoded protein is CASSVREQGSEAFF.